Following are 30 T cell receptor beta chains from one sample sequenced in a study of early T cells in non-severe SARS-CoV-2 infection. TCRdb re-called the 5' RACE reads through MiXCR, storing one row per CDR3 protein. The profile shows around 47,000 distinct CDR3 sequences, approximately 10% of them singletons. Sequencing used whole blood. Receptors were obtained from an adult who was a healthcare worker with PCR-confirmed SARS-CoV-2 infection or an uninfected control (not recorded which).

This clonotype was observed a few times. V usage is TRBV13 and J usage is TRBJ1-3, with D unresolved. The V gene's germline CDR1 is PRHDT and CDR2 FYEKMQ (reference sequence). This CDR3 has 16 residues. Trimming removed 6 bases at V and 1 base at J, with 16 bases between. CDR3 bases: TGTGCCAGCAGTGGACGAGTCTCGGGGTCTGGAAACACCATATATTTT. Amino acids: CASSGRVSGSGNTIYF.

This clonotype has a count of ten or more. The chain is built from TRBV5-4 and TRBJ1-5; no definite D call. V was pared by 2 bases and J by 6 bases, with 12 bases between. The CDR3 is 14 amino acids. The germline V gene has CDR1 SGHNT and CDR2 YYREEE (reference sequence). CDR3 sequence: CASSLMGVSQPQHF. The CDR3, as DNA: TGTGCCAGCAGCTTAATGGGTGTTTCTCAGCCCCAGCATTTT.

This clonotype was recorded at least ten times. J is TRBJ1-5 and V is TRBV6-1, with D possibly TRBD1 on 6 matching bases. CDR3 length: 18 amino acids. Trimming stripped 2 bases from V and 6 bases from J, with 23 bases between. Germline assignment: CDR1 MNHNS and CDR2 SASEGT. This CDR3 reads CASSERIGSNRAIQPQHF. As DNA, the CDR3 is TGTGCCAGCAGTGAACGAATCGGGAGTAACAGGGCGATTCAGCCCCAGCATTTT.

This clonotype has only a few counts. This sequence joins TRBV3-1 and TRBJ2-1; a possible D gene is TRBD2 (6 bases). Germline loops: CDR1 LGHDT, CDR2 YNNKEL (reference sequence). The CDR3 has 16 residues. V shed 0 bases and J shed 7 bases, with 16 bases lying between them. The CDR3 DNA is TGTGCCAGCAGCCAAGAGGCGTGGGGAGGCGGGAATGAGCAGTTCTTC. It translates to CASSQEAWGGGNEQFF.

The sample holds many counts of this clonotype. The chain uses TRBV24-1 and TRBJ2-3; TRBD2 is a possible D gene (6 bases). The length of the CDR3 is 16 residues. Germline CDR1 KGHDR, CDR2 SFDVKD. The V end was cut by 1 base, the J end by 2 bases, with 12 bases between. CDR3: CATSDFLGGATDTQYF. CDR3 nucleotides: TGTGCCACCAGTGATTTCCTCGGCGGGGCCACAGATACGCAGTATTTT.

This clonotype was recorded many times. This chain connects TRBV5-1 to TRBJ1-1; 7 nucleotides agree with TRBD1. The CDR3 contains 14 residues. Germline V CDR1 and CDR2: SGHRS, YFSETQ. With 0 bases clipped from V and 6 bases from J, the junction kept 5 bases outside the gene matches. This chain's CDR3 is CASSLDAGGSEAFF. The DNA of the CDR3 is TGCGCCAGCAGCTTGGATGCAGGGGGATCTGAAGCTTTCTTT. Looking up the rest from reference TRBV5-1 and TRBJ1-1 gives the full variable domain: KAGVTQTPRYLIKTRGQQVTLSCSPISGHRSVSWYQQTPGQGLQFLFEYFSETQRNKGNFPGRFSGRQFSNSRSEMNVSTLELGDSALYLCASSLDAGGSEAFFGQGTRLTVV.

This clonotype has ten or more counts. The chain employs TRBV9 and TRBJ1-2; no definite D call. This CDR3 spans 13 amino acids. V gave up 7 bases and J gave up 4 bases, with 14 bases separating them. Germline CDR1 and CDR2: SGDLS and YYNGEE. The CDR3 DNA reads TGTGCCAGCTCCCGAGAGAATCCCTATGGCTACACCTTC. Translating gives CASSRENPYGYTF.

This clonotype turned up a few times. The chain uses TRBV27 and TRBJ2-5; TRBD2 aligns across 8 bases. The length of the CDR3 is 15 residues. The germline CDR1 and CDR2 sequences are MNHEY and SMNVEV (reference sequence). The J segment lost 5 bases and the V segment lost 5 bases, leaving 10 bases of the junction unmatched. The CDR3 loop reads CASSLTPGGAETQYF. CDR3 DNA sequence: TGTGCCAGCAGTCTAACCCCGGGGGGGGCGGAGACCCAGTACTTC.

This chain joins TRBV15 and TRBJ2-5; TRBD2 agrees at 7 bases. The CDR3 sequence is 15 residues long. Germline-derived CDR1 and CDR2 are LNHNV and YYDKDF (reference sequence). With 0 bases clipped from V and 5 bases from J, the junction kept 6 bases outside the gene matches. CDR3 region: CATSRDVDGRETQYF. The CDR3 region has the DNA TGTGCCACCAGCAGAGACGTGGACGGGAGGGAGACCCAGTACTTC.

The sample holds many counts of this clonotype. The V call is TRBV6-5, the J call TRBJ1-5; D unresolved. Germline V gene data show CDR1 as MNHEY and CDR2 as SVGAGI. Trimming left V 0 bases short and J 4 bases short, with 10 bases between. CDR3 size: 15 residues. The CDR3 DNA is TGTGCCAGCAGTTACTCTCGCCTGGCAAATCAGCCCCAGCATTTT. Its translation: CASSYSRLANQPQHF.

This clonotype appeared many times. The chain joins TRBV20-1 to TRBJ1-6, with D perhaps TRBD1 (6 bases). The germline V gene has CDR1 DFQATT and CDR2 SNEGSKA (reference sequence). V gave up 3 bases and J gave up 7 bases, with 16 bases separating them. This CDR3 has 15 residues. In DNA form, the CDR3 reads TGCAGTGCTAGGGAAACGGACAGACGAAATTCACCCCTCCACTTT. This sequence encodes CSARETDRRNSPLHF.

This clonotype has at least ten counts. The rearrangement uses TRBV4-1 and TRBJ1-1; 9 bases are a match to TRBD1. CDR1 MGHRA and CDR2 YSYEKL come from the germline V gene. V trimming: 3 bases; J trimming: 2 bases; junction bases outside the gene matches: 1. CDR3 length: 14 residues. CDR3 DNA sequence: TGCGCCAGCAGCCAGACAGGGGGAAACACTGAAGCTTTCTTT. Protein: CASSQTGGNTEAFF.

This clonotype appeared many times. V and J are TRBV10-3 and TRBJ2-1, with D possibly matching TRBD2 (5 bases). CDR1 is ENHRY and CDR2 is SYGVKD in the germline V gene. V was trimmed by 3 bases and J by 8 bases, leaving 20 bases between them. The CDR3 spans 16 residues. CDR3 loop: CAISDGVDWARYEQFF. As DNA, the CDR3 is TGTGCCATCAGTGATGGTGTGGACTGGGCGAGATATGAGCAGTTCTTC.

This clonotype came up a few times. The gene calls are TRBV19 and TRBJ2-5; D uncertain. V was shortened by 10 bases and J by 4 bases, with 13 bases between the two germline ends. The CDR3 runs 12 residues. Looked up from germline, CDR1 is LNHDA and CDR2 is SQIVND (reference sequence). The CDR3 DNA reads as TGTGCCACCGGGTCCAGGAGAGAGACCCAGTACTTC. Protein product: CATGSRRETQYF.

This clonotype was counted between two and nine times. V is TRBV20-1 and J is TRBJ2-1, with a tentative D call TRBD2 (5 bases). Germline V lookup: CDR1 DFQATT, CDR2 SNEGSKA (reference sequence). The CDR3 is 16 amino acids. Trimming pared 2 bases from V and 4 bases from J, leaving 18 bases between. The CDR3 DNA reads TGCAGTGCTAGACCCCCAATCCGGGAACAATACAATGAGCAGTTCTTC. Its protein is CSARPPIREQYNEQFF.

V and J are TRBV5-1 and TRBJ1-1; D is possibly TRBD1 (5 bases). Looked up from germline, CDR1 is SGHRS and CDR2 is YFSETQ. Trimming shortened V by 4 bases and J by 1 base, and 14 bases separated the two germline ends. The CDR3 contains 15 residues. Here the CDR3 reads CASSHQGGRNTEAFF. The DNA of the CDR3 is TGCGCCAGCAGCCACCAGGGCGGGAGGAACACTGAAGCTTTCTTT.

This clonotype was detected many times. V is TRBV18 and J is TRBJ2-1; D gene uncertain. From germline, CDR1 is KGHSH and CDR2 LQKENI. The V end lost 4 bases, the J end lost 0 bases, and 7 bases lay between the germline ends. The CDR3 loop spans 14 amino acids. DNA for the CDR3: TGTGCCAGCTCACTTACCAGCTCCTACAATGAGCAGTTCTTC. Its translation: CASSLTSSYNEQFF.

To note about this clonotype: A much more abundant neighbour one base away suggests this may be a read error. CDR3 amino acids: CASSQRVSNEKLIF. DNA of the CDR3: TGCGCCAGCAGCCAACGGGTTTCTAATGAAAAACTGATTTTT. This rearrangement joins TRBV4-1 to TRBJ1-4; unclear D gene. From germline, CDR1 is MGHRA and CDR2 YSYEKL. The CDR3 runs to 14 residues.

About this clonotype itself: A much larger clone is a single base away; this may be a read error. The chain is built from TRBV5-4 and TRBJ1-3, with a possible D match to TRBD1 (6 bases). V was clipped by 4 bases and J by 2 bases, with 16 bases between them. CDR3 length equals 16 residues. CDR1 and CDR2 (germline): SGHNT, YYREEE (reference sequence). The CDR3 sequence: CASSPMPSGAGNTIYF. The CDR3 DNA follows: TGTGCCAGCAGCCCGATGCCTTCAGGGGCTGGAAACACCATATATTTT.

This clonotype was found many times. CDR3: CASSVDTQDTQYF. The CDR3 bases are TGTGCCAGCAGTGTTGACACGCAGGATACGCAGTATTTT. The chain couples TRBV6-4 to TRBJ2-3; D is unresolved. The CDR3 extends over 13 amino acids. The ends were cut back, 4 bases at V and 6 bases at J, with 11 bases in the middle. Germline CDR1 and CDR2: MRHNA and SNTAGT.

The J gene is TRBJ2-3, the V gene TRBV11-2; TRBD2 matches at 12 bases. This CDR3 region has 19 residues. The germline V gene has CDR1 SGHAT and CDR2 FQNNGV. The trim removed 5 bases at V and 2 bases at J, leaving 14 bases unmatched. Written as DNA, the CDR3 is TGTGCCAGCAGCCTTCGGACTAGCGGGAATCTGAGAGTCACAGATACGCAGTATTTT. This gives the protein CASSLRTSGNLRVTDTQYF.

This clonotype was counted ten times or more. The chain has TRBV10-3 and TRBJ2-3, with D possibly TRBD2 on 5 matching bases. The germline CDR1 and CDR2 sequences are ENHRY and SYGVKD. The CDR3 totals 12 residues. Between the trimmed V and J ends, which lost 0 bases and 14 bases, there was a span of 12 bases. The CDR3 DNA reads TGTGCCATCAGTGAGTCGAGTCTAGCCCCGTATTTT. Its protein product is CAISESSLAPYF.

This clonotype was found many times. The rearrangement uses TRBV15 and TRBJ1-4; tentatively, D is TRBD1 (5 bases). Looked up from germline, CDR1 is LNHNV and CDR2 is YYDKDF (reference sequence). The V gene lost 2 bases and the J gene lost 0 bases, with 10 bases spanning the gap. This CDR3 spans 16 amino acids. This CDR3 is CATSRRQMTTNEKLFF. CDR3 coding DNA: TGTGCCACCAGCAGAAGACAGATGACAACTAATGAAAAACTGTTTTTT.

This clonotype was counted at least ten times. The chain combines TRBV12-3 or TRBV12-4 with TRBJ1-5; D ambiguous. The CDR3 covers 17 residues. Trimming shortened V by 0 bases and J by 6 bases, and 18 bases separated the two germline ends. As DNA, the CDR3 is TGTGCCAGCAGTTTAGCCCAAGGTCGGTTTATACTTCAGCCCCAGCATTTT. Protein product: CASSLAQGRFILQPQHF.

The sample holds many counts of this clonotype. This rearrangement joins TRBV29-1 to TRBJ2-7; D not certain. V shed 2 bases and J shed 3 bases, with 5 bases lying between them. Germline CDR1 SQVTM, CDR2 ANQGSEA. The CDR3 consists of 11 residues. The CDR3 DNA follows: TGCAGCGTTGAATTACTCTACGAGCAGTACTTC. Translation gives CSVELLYEQYF.

This clonotype was recorded many times. V and J are TRBV12-5 and TRBJ2-7; 7 bases fit TRBD1. The CDR3 length is 14 residues. The junction had 7 bases not matched to a gene; V was cut back by 6 bases and J by 2 bases. CDR1 LGHNT and CDR2 FRNRAP come from the germline V gene. The CDR3 region has the DNA TGTGCTAGTGGCCTCAGACAGGGAACCTACGAGCAGTACTTC. Translated: CASGLRQGTYEQYF.

This clonotype has at least ten counts. The gene calls are TRBV12-3 or TRBV12-4 and TRBJ2-1; 11 bases agree with TRBD2. This CDR3 is built from 15 residues. Germline trimming cut 6 bases from V and 7 bases from J; bases unmatched to any gene: 8. Here the CDR3 DNA reads TGTGCCAGCAGACGTACTAGCGGGAGCCCGAATGAGCAGTTCTTC. Amino acids: CASRRTSGSPNEQFF.

Comment on this clonotype: Just one base apart from a much larger clone, this may be a read error. The genes are TRBV9 and TRBJ2-1; 8 nucleotides line up with TRBD1. The germline CDR1 and CDR2 sequences are SGDLS and YYNGEE. The CDR3 runs 16 residues. CDR3 sequence: CVSSVELDRVFNEQFF. The CDR3 region has the DNA TGTGTCAGCAGCGTAGAGCTGGACAGGGTTTTTAATGAGCAGTTCTTC.

This clonotype has a count of ten or more. The chain carries TRBV20-1 and TRBJ2-7, with 9 bases aligning to TRBD2. Trimming at V came to 6 bases and at J to 4 bases, leaving 13 bases not matched to a gene. CDR1 is DFQATT and CDR2 is SNEGSKA in the germline V gene (reference sequence). CDR3 length equals 15 residues. The CDR3 DNA sequence: TGCAGTGCCCCTGGGGCTAGCGGGATGGTTTACGAGCAGTACTTC. As protein: CSAPGASGMVYEQYF.

This clonotype was seen once. V gene TRBV29-1 combines with J gene TRBJ2-7; D is possibly TRBD1 (6 bases). Germline CDR1 is SQVTM and CDR2 is ANQGSEA. This CDR3 region has 12 residues. The V and J ends lost 6 bases and 0 bases respectively, with 9 bases between them. The CDR3 loop is CSVGTFSYEQYF. The CDR3 DNA follows: TGCAGCGTGGGGACATTCTCCTACGAGCAGTACTTC.